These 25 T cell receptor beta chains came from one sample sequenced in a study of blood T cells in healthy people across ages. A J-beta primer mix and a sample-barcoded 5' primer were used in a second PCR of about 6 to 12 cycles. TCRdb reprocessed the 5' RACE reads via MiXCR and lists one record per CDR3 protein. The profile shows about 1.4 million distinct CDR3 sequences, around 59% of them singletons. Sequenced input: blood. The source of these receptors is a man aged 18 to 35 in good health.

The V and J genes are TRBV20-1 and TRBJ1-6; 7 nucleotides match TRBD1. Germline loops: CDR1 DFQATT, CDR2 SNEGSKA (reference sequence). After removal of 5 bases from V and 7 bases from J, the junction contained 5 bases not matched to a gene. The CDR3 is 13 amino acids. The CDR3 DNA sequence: TGCAGTGCTCCCGGGACAGCAAATTCACCCCTCCACTTT. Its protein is CSAPGTANSPLHF.

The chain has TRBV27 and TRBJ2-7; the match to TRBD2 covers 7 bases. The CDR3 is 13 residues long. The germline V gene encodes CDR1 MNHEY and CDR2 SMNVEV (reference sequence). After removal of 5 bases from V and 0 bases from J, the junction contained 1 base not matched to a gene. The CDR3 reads CASSAGDSYEQYF. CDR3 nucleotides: TGTGCCAGCAGTGCGGGAGACTCCTACGAGCAGTACTTC.

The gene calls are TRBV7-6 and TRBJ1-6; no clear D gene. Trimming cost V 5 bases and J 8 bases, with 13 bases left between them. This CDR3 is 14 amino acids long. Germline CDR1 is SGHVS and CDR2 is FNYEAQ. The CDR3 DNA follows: TGTGCCAGCAGCCCCAGACTGGAGGATTCACCCCTCCACTTT. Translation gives CASSPRLEDSPLHF. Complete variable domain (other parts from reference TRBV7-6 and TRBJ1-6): GAGVSQSPRYKVTKRGQDVALRCDPISGHVSLYWYRQALGQGPEFLTYFNYEAQQDKSGLPNDRFSAERPEGSISTLTIQRTEQRDSAMYRCASSPRLEDSPLHFGNGTRLTVT.

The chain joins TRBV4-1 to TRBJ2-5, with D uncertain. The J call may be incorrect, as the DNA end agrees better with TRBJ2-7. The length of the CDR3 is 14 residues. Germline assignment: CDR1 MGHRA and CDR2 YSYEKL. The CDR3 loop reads CASSQPQATYEQYF. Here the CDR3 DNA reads TGCGCCAGCAGCCAACCCCAGGCAACCTACGAGCAGTACTTC.

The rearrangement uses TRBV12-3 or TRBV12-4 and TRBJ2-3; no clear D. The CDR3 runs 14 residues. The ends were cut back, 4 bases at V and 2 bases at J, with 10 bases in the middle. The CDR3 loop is CASSSSPNTDTQYF. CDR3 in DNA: TGTGCCAGCAGTTCGTCCCCAAACACAGATACGCAGTATTTT.

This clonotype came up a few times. Here the CDR3 DNA reads TGTGCCAGCAGTGAATATTCACCCCTCCACTTT. Encoded protein: CASSEYSPLHF. The rearrangement links TRBV2 to TRBJ1-6; D is unresolved. The CDR3 runs 11 residues. Germline lookup yields CDR1 SNHLY and CDR2 FYNNEI. Trimming stripped 2 bases from V and 8 bases from J, with 1 base between.

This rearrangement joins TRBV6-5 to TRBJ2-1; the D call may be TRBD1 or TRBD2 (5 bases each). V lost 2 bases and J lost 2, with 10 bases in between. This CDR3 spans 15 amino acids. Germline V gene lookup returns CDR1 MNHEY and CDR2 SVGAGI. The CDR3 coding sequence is TGTGCCAGCAGTTACGGGACCTGTGCCTACAATGAGCAGTTCTTC. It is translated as CASSYGTCAYNEQFF.

CDR3 bases: TGTGCCAGCAGCCAAGGGAGGGACGGATTTCTCGGGCAGTACTTC. It translates to CASSQGRDGFLGQYF. J is TRBJ2-7 and V is TRBV14, with D possibly being TRBD2 (6 bases). The V end was cut by 1 base, the J end by 9 bases, with 19 bases between. The CDR3 is 15 residues long. Per the germline V gene, CDR1 is SGHDN and CDR2 is FVKESK.

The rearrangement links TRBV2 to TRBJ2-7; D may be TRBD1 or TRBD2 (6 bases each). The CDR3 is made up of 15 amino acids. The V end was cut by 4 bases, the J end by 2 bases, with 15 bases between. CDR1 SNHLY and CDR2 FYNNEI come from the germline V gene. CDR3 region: CASSAGGLRAYEQYF. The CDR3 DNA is TGTGCCAGCAGTGCTGGGGGGCTCCGGGCCTACGAGCAGTACTTC.

The CDR3 reads CASSPPPRQGLGYEQYF. As DNA, the CDR3 is TGTGCCAGCAGCCCCCCCCCCAGACAGGGATTAGGCTACGAGCAGTACTTC. The V and J genes are TRBV4-2 and TRBJ2-4; 7 bases are a match to TRBD1. The end of the DNA is better explained by TRBJ2-7, so the J call may be wrong. CDR1 LGHNA and CDR2 YNFKEQ come from the germline V gene. The CDR3 length is 17 residues.

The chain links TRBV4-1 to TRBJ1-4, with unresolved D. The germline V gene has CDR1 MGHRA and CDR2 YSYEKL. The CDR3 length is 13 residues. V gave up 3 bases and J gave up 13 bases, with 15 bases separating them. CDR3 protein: CASSQRVETILFF. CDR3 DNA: TGCGCCAGCAGCCAGAGGGTGGAGACAATACTGTTTTTT.

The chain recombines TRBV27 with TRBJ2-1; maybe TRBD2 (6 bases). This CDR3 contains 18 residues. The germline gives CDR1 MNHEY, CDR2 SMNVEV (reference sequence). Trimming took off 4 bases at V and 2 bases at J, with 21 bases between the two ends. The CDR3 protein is CASSSPTGESGTYNEQFF. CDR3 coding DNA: TGTGCCAGCAGTTCCCCGACGGGGGAGAGTGGCACCTACAATGAGCAGTTCTTC.

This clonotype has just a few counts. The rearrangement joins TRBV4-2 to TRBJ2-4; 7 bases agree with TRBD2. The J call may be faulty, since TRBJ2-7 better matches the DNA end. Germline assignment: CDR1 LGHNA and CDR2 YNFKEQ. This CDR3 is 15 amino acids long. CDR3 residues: CASSQEPGVAGEQYF. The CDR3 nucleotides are TGTGCCAGCAGCCAAGAACCCGGGGTAGCGGGCGAGCAGTACTTC.

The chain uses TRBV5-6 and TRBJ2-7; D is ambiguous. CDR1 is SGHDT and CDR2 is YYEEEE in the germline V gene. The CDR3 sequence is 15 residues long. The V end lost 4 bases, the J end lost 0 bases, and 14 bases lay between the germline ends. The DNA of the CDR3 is TGTGCCAGCAGCGGGGTGGAGTACATCTCCTACGAGCAGTACTTC. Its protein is CASSGVEYISYEQYF.

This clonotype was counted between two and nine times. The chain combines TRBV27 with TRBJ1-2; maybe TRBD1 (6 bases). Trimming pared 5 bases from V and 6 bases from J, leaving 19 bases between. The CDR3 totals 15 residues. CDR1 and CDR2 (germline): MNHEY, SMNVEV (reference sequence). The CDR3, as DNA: TGTGCCAGCAGTCCCAGGGGTCGGGGAGCCCATGGCTACACCTTC. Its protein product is CASSPRGRGAHGYTF.

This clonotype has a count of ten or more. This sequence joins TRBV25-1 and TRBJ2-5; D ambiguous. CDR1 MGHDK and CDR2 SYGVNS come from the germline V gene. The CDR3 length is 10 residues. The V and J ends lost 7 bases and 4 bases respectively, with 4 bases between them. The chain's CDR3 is CASKGETQYF. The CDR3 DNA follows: TGTGCCAGCAAGGGAGAGACCCAGTACTTC.

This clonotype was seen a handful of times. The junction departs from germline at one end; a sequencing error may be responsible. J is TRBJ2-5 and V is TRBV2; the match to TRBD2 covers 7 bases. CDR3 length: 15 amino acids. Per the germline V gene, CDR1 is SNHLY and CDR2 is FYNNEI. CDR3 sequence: CASRPPGGQQGTQYF. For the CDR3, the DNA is TGTGCCAGCAGGCCCCCGGGAGGCCAACAAGGGACCCAGTACTTC.

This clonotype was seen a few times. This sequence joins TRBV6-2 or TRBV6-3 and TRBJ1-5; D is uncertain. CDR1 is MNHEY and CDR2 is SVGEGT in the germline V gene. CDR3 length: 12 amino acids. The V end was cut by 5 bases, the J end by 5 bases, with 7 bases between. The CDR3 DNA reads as TGTGCCAGCAGTGATCAGTATCAGCCCCAGCATTTT. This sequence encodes CASSDQYQPQHF.

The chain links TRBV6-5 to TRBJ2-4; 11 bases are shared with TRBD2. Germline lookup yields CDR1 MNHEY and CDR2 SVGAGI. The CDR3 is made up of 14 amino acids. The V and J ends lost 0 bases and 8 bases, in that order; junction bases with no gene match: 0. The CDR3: CASSYSLAGDIQYF. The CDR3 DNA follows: TGTGCCAGCAGTTACTCACTAGCGGGGGACATTCAGTACTTC.

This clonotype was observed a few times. CDR3: CASSPASNYGYTF. The CDR3 DNA sequence: TGTGCCAGCAGCCCAGCAAGCAACTATGGCTACACCTTC. The V and J genes are TRBV4-2 and TRBJ1-2; D not resolved. The CDR3 contains 13 residues. CDR1 and CDR2 (germline): LGHNA, YNFKEQ. Trimming removed 4 bases from V and 2 bases from J, with 8 bases in between.

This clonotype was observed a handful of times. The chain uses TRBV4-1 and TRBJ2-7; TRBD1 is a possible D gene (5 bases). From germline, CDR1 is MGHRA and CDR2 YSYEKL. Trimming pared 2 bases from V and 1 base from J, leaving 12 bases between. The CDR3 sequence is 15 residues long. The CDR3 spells CASSQQPTGSYEQYF. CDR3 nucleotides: TGCGCCAGCAGCCAACAACCCACAGGTTCCTACGAGCAGTACTTC.

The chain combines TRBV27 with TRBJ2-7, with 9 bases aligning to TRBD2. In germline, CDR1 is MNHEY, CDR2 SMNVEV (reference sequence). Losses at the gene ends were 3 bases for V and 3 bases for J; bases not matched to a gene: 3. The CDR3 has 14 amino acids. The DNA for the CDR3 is TGTGCCAGCAGTTTTATAGCGGGAGTCTACGAGCAGTACTTC. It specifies CASSFIAGVYEQYF.

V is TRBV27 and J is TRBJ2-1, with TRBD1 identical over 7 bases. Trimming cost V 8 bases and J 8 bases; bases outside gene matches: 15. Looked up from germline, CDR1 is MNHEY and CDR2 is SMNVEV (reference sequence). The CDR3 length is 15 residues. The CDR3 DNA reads TGTGCCAGCCATATGGTCAGGGGGTCCGTCGATGAGCAGTTCTTC. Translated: CASHMVRGSVDEQFF.

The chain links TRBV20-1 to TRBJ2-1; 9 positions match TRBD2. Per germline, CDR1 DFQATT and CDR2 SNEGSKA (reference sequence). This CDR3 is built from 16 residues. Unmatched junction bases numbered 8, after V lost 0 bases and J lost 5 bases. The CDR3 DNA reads TGCAGTGCTAGAGAGGGTGGCGGGGGGGCCCACAATGAGCAGTTCTTC. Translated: CSAREGGGGAHNEQFF.

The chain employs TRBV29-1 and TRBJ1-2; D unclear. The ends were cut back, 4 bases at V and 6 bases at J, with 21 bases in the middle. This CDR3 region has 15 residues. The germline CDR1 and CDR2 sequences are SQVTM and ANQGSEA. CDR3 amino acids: CSVVLYQQRSDGYTF. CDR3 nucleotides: TGCAGCGTTGTACTCTACCAGCAGAGGAGTGATGGCTACACCTTC.